Below are 28 T cell receptor beta chains sequenced from a single sample in a study of T-cell memory formation after mild COVID-19 (dated by TCRdb to the early 2020s). Libraries were constructed by 5' RACE. The instrument given in TCRdb is Illumina NovaSeq 6000. Through fastp at Q25 and MiXCR, TCRdb rebuilt clones from the public reads, retaining in-frame beta chains. Duplicate CDR3 protein sequences are folded into a single record with the most common DNA and genes. The sample contains around 310,000 distinct CDR3 sequences, around 20% of them found a single time. The ten largest account for over 20% of the sample. Sequencing was done on a sample of PBMCs or a T cell subset sorted from them (not recorded which). These receptors were collected from a man between 18 and 35 years old who had mild COVID-19 (a few samples of this study predate the infection). The sample titles of this study are shuffled in the database, so cell type and time point are left out; the donor was told from shared clones.

Only a few counts were recorded for this clonotype. The V gene is TRBV5-1, the J gene TRBJ2-5; D unresolved. The V end was cut by 0 bases, the J end by 3 bases, with 9 bases between. CDR1 SGHRS and CDR2 YFSETQ come from the germline V gene. This CDR3 has 14 residues. CDR3 coding DNA: TGCGCCAGCAGCTTGGATGTAGGGAAAGAGACCCAGTACTTC. This encodes CASSLDVGKETQYF.

This chain uses TRBV27 with TRBJ2-7; 10 nucleotides align to TRBD1. The V gene end was trimmed by 2 bases and the J gene end by 4 bases; junction bases not matched to a gene: 5. This CDR3 has 15 residues. Germline CDR1 MNHEY, CDR2 SMNVEV (reference sequence). CDR3 sequence reads: CASSLKTGGLYEQYF. The CDR3 coding sequence is TGTGCCAGCAGTTTAAAGACAGGGGGCCTTTACGAGCAGTACTTC.

This rearrangement joins TRBV7-9 to TRBJ1-2; D gene ambiguous. Per the germline V gene, CDR1 is SEHNR and CDR2 is FQNEAQ (reference sequence). CDR3 size: 13 residues. V dropped 5 bases and J dropped 11 bases, with 18 bases sitting between them. The CDR3 sequence: CASSLLSLWSYTF. Written as DNA, the CDR3 is TGTGCCAGCAGCCTTCTGTCTTTATGGTCTTACACCTTC.

This rearrangement joins TRBV7-3 to TRBJ1-1; D is unresolved. Trimming took 6 bases from V and 5 from J, leaving 13 bases between them. This CDR3 has 13 amino acids. Germline CDR1 and CDR2: SGHTA and FQGTGA. CDR3 in amino acids: CASSREAWTEAFF. CDR3 DNA: TGTGCCAGCAGTCGGGAGGCCTGGACTGAAGCTTTCTTT.

There are a few counts of this clonotype. This rearrangement joins TRBV5-5 to TRBJ1-1; D is possibly TRBD1 (5 bases). Trimming cost V 3 bases and J 4 bases, with 13 bases left between them. The CDR3 is 14 residues long. Germline CDR1 reads SGHKS; CDR2 reads YYEKEE (reference sequence). This CDR3 is CASSYPGRSTEAFF. Here the CDR3 DNA reads TGTGCCAGCAGCTATCCGGGACGGTCCACTGAAGCTTTCTTT. The complete variable domain, with remaining parts taken from reference TRBV5-5 and TRBJ1-1, reads DAGVTQSPTHLIKTRGQQVTLRCSPISGHKSVSWYQQVLGQGPQFIFQYYEKEERGRGNFPDRFSARQFPNYSSELNVNALLLGDSALYLCASSYPGRSTEAFFGQGTRLTVV.

The rearrangement joins TRBV7-3 to TRBJ2-7, with D perhaps matching TRBD1 or TRBD2 (7 bases each). The CDR3 covers 17 residues. Germline V gene data show CDR1 as SGHTA and CDR2 as FQGTGA. Trimming left V 2 bases short and J 2 bases short, with 19 bases between. The CDR3 DNA is TGTGCCAGCAGCTTACCCCCGGGAGGACAGGCCCCCTACGAGCAGTACGTC. Translation: CASSLPPGGQAPYEQYV.

This clonotype was counted between two and nine times. This chain connects TRBV7-8 to TRBJ1-2, with 8 bases identical to TRBD1. The ends lost 4 bases at V and 9 bases at J; junction bases unmatched: 13. The CDR3 length is 15 residues. Germline V gene lookup returns CDR1 SGHVS and CDR2 FQNEAQ. The CDR3 reads CASSSRDRPPGSYTF. In DNA form, the CDR3 reads TGTGCCAGCAGCTCACGGGACAGGCCACCAGGGAGCTACACCTTC.

This clonotype turned up a few times. This rearrangement joins TRBV7-6 to TRBJ1-1; 8 bases map to TRBD1. CDR1 SGHVS and CDR2 FNYEAQ come from the germline V gene. V was clipped by 2 bases and J by 1 base; unmatched bases: 18. The CDR3 covers 20 residues. This chain's CDR3 is CASSLRYKSYSGQGNTEAFF. The CDR3 nucleotides read TGTGCCAGCAGCTTAAGGTATAAGTCATATTCAGGACAGGGGAACACTGAAGCTTTCTTT.

This clonotype has a handful of counts. J is TRBJ2-5 and V is TRBV6-1; D possibly matches TRBD1 or TRBD2 (5 bases each). V shed 7 bases and J shed 6 bases, with 15 bases lying between them. Germline V gives CDR1 MNHNS, CDR2 SASEGT. The CDR3 runs to 13 residues. The CDR3 coding sequence is TGTGCCAGCACCTGGGACCTGCGGCAGACCCAGTACTTC. Amino acids: CASTWDLRQTQYF.

V is TRBV2 and J is TRBJ1-6; TRBD1 matches at 9 bases. Losses at the gene ends were 3 bases for V and 7 bases for J; bases not matched to a gene: 4. This CDR3 spans 15 amino acids. Germline CDR1 is SNHLY and CDR2 is FYNNEI. The CDR3: CASSEGTGRNSPLHF. The CDR3 region has the DNA TGTGCCAGCAGTGAGGGGACAGGGAGAAATTCACCCCTCCACTTT.

Only a few counts were recorded for this clonotype. CDR3 in amino acids: CASSSRTGTGLQWAQYF. Here the CDR3 DNA reads TGTGCCAGCAGTTCCCGAACCGGGACAGGGCTACAATGGGCCCAGTACTTC. The chain couples TRBV7-6 to TRBJ2-5; 9 bases agree with TRBD1. J gave up 9 bases and V 6 bases, and 20 bases lay outside the gene matches. The CDR3 has 17 residues. From germline, CDR1 is SGHVS and CDR2 FNYEAQ.

The CDR3: CASSQPTSSYEQYF. In DNA, the CDR3 is TGCGCCAGCAGCCAACCGACATCCTCCTACGAGCAGTACTTC. This chain connects TRBV4-1 to TRBJ2-7; D gene unclear. The CDR3 extends over 14 amino acids. V dropped 2 bases and J dropped 0 bases, with 8 bases sitting between them. CDR1 and CDR2 from the germline V gene are MGHRA and YSYEKL.

The chain recombines TRBV28 with TRBJ2-7; 7 bases match TRBD2. The CDR3 has 17 residues. Germline V lookup: CDR1 MDHEN, CDR2 SYDVKM. V lost 5 bases to trimming and J lost 6 bases; unmatched junction nucleotides: 19. The CDR3 reads CASSKGTIRIKTREQYV. For the CDR3, the DNA is TGTGCCAGCAGTAAGGGGACTATCCGTATCAAAACTCGCGAGCAGTACGTC.

The chain links TRBV4-3 to TRBJ2-5; D is perhaps TRBD2 (6 bases). The CDR3 covers 15 residues. Trimming took off 1 base at V and 6 bases at J, with 15 bases between the two ends. CDR1 and CDR2 from the germline V gene are LGHNA and YSLEER. CDR3 bases: TGCGCCAGCAGCCAAGGGGGCCTAGCGCATCAGACCCAGTACTTC. It is translated as CASSQGGLAHQTQYF.

This clonotype has ten or more counts. The rearrangement joins TRBV7-6 to TRBJ1-6; D is unresolved. CDR1 and CDR2 from the germline V gene are SGHVS and FNYEAQ. Between the trimmed V and J ends, which lost 2 bases and 7 bases, there was a span of 12 bases. The CDR3 totals 15 residues. The CDR3 here is CASSLRRGGNSPLHF. CDR3 bases: TGTGCCAGCAGCTTACGGCGGGGTGGGAATTCACCCCTCCACTTT. Using reference TRBV7-6 and TRBJ1-6 for the parts outside the CDR3, the full variable domain is GAGVSQSPRYKVTKRGQDVALRCDPISGHVSLYWYRQALGQGPEFLTYFNYEAQQDKSGLPNDRFSAERPEGSISTLTIQRTEQRDSAMYRCASSLRRGGNSPLHFGNGTRLTVT.

The J gene is TRBJ2-3, the V gene TRBV5-1; D unresolved. Germline V gives CDR1 SGHRS, CDR2 YFSETQ. The CDR3 has 14 residues. The V end was cut by 3 bases, the J end by 2 bases, with 10 bases between. CDR3 loop: CASSSMDHTDTQYF. CDR3 coding DNA: TGCGCCAGCAGCTCAATGGACCACACAGATACGCAGTATTTT.

The chain has TRBV18 and TRBJ2-1; D remains ambiguous. The CDR3 sequence is 14 residues long. V shed 3 bases and J shed 1 base, with 7 bases lying between them. Germline-derived CDR1 and CDR2 are KGHSH and LQKENI. CDR3 protein: CASSPSGSYNEQFF. CDR3 bases: TGTGCCAGCTCACCCTCCGGTTCCTACAATGAGCAGTTCTTC.

This sequence joins TRBV19 and TRBJ2-3; the D is unclear. Germline V gene data show CDR1 as LNHDA and CDR2 as SQIVND (reference sequence). The CDR3 spans 13 residues. V was shortened by 6 bases and J by 6 bases, with 13 bases between the two germline ends. CDR3 sequence reads: CASSRPPRDTQYF. CDR3 nucleotide sequence: TGTGCCAGTAGCCGACCCCCCCGGGATACGCAGTATTTT.

There are a few counts of this clonotype. In DNA, the CDR3 is TGTGCCAGCAGCTTTGGAGGTGCGGGGTACCACACTGAAGCTTTCTTT. Amino acids: CASSFGGAGYHTEAFF. The V and J genes are TRBV7-2 and TRBJ1-1; the D is unclear. This CDR3 spans 16 amino acids. Germline V CDR1 and CDR2: SGHTA, FQGNSA. Trimming removed 3 bases from V and 3 bases from J, with 17 bases in between. Full variable domain (remainder filled in from reference TRBV7-2 and TRBJ1-1): GAGVSQSPSNKVTEKGKDVELRCDPISGHTALYWYRQSLGQGLEFLIYFQGNSAPDKSGLPSDRFSAERTGGSVSTLTIQRTQQEDSAVYLCASSFGGAGYHTEAFFGQGTRLTVV.

This clonotype was counted many times. V gene TRBV5-5 combines with J gene TRBJ1-6, with D unresolved. The CDR3 is 13 residues long. The germline gives CDR1 SGHKS, CDR2 YYEKEE (reference sequence). Trimming pared 0 bases from V and 11 bases from J, leaving 9 bases between. The CDR3, as DNA: TGTGCCAGCAGCTTGGAGGGCCTCGCACCCCTCCACTTT. Its translation: CASSLEGLAPLHF.

The rearrangement joins TRBV27 to TRBJ1-1, with a possible D match to TRBD1 (6 bases). The CDR3 runs 11 residues. V was shortened by 7 bases and J by 5 bases, with 8 bases between the two germline ends. The germline gives CDR1 MNHEY, CDR2 SMNVEV (reference sequence). This CDR3 reads CASTTGTEAFF. CDR3 DNA sequence: TGTGCCAGCACCACAGGGACTGAAGCTTTCTTT.

This clonotype was seen only a few times. The J gene is TRBJ2-7, the V gene TRBV7-8; tentatively, D is TRBD1 (5 bases). This CDR3 spans 16 amino acids. Trimming left V 1 base short and J 3 bases short, with 16 bases between. Germline values: CDR1 SGHVS, CDR2 FQNEAQ. CDR3 sequence reads: CASSLVRQGLSYEQYF. CDR3 in DNA: TGTGCCAGCAGCTTAGTTAGGCAGGGTCTTAGCTACGAGCAGTACTTC.

This clonotype was seen a handful of times. The gene calls are TRBV14 and TRBJ2-4; TRBD1 or TRBD2 may be the D gene (5 bases each). The length of the CDR3 is 16 residues. From germline, CDR1 is SGHDN and CDR2 FVKESK. Trimming pared 0 bases from V and 8 bases from J, leaving 17 bases between. As DNA, the CDR3 is TGTGCCAGCAGCCAAGATACCGGGGCGCGAAGGGACATTCAGTACTTC. This codes for CASSQDTGARRDIQYF.

There are a few counts of this clonotype. The chain has TRBV5-6 and TRBJ1-2; D gene unclear. CDR1 and CDR2 (germline): SGHDT, YYEEEE. The CDR3 loop spans 10 amino acids. V lost 4 bases, J lost 8 bases, and 6 bases lay in between. CDR3 DNA: TGTGCCAGCAGCGATGAGGGCTACACCTTC. It codes for CASSDEGYTF. Full variable domain (missing parts from reference TRBV5-6 and TRBJ1-2): DAGVTQSPTHLIKTRGQQVTLRCSPKSGHDTVSWYQQALGQGPQFIFQYYEEEERQRGNFPDRFSGHQFPNYSSELNVNALLLGDSALYLCASSDEGYTFGSGTRLTVV.

This clonotype was seen only a few times. The chain recombines TRBV5-5 with TRBJ2-3, with D perhaps TRBD1 (5 bases). Trimming removed 7 bases from V and 7 bases from J, with 19 bases in between. The germline V gene encodes CDR1 SGHKS and CDR2 YYEKEE (reference sequence). The CDR3 runs 14 residues. CDR3 residues: CASLMDTGWNTQYF. For the CDR3, the DNA is TGTGCCAGCCTTATGGACACCGGATGGAATACGCAGTATTTT.

This clonotype turned up a few times. The chain has TRBV20-1 and TRBJ2-1; TRBD2 agrees at 14 bases. CDR3 length: 17 residues. V lost 6 bases and J lost 5; bases outside the gene matches: 12. Germline V gene sequence: CDR1 DFQATT, CDR2 SNEGSKA (reference sequence). CDR3 bases: TGCAGTGCCCGACCGGGACTAGCGGGGGAGTTTGACAATGAGCAGTTCTTC. As protein: CSARPGLAGEFDNEQFF.

This clonotype was counted a few times. This chain joins TRBV10-2 and TRBJ1-4; D possibly corresponds to TRBD1 (5 bases). The CDR3 contains 12 residues. The germline V gene has CDR1 WSHSY and CDR2 SAAADI. Between the trimmed V and J ends, which lost 7 bases and 8 bases, there was a span of 11 bases. The CDR3 protein is CASTTGGEKLFF. The CDR3, as DNA: TGCGCCAGCACTACAGGCGGGGAAAAACTGTTTTTT.

V gene TRBV29-1 combines with J gene TRBJ1-2; 10 bases agree with TRBD1. The CDR3 sequence is 17 residues long. The germline CDR1 and CDR2 sequences are SQVTM and ANQGSEA. V lost 2 bases to trimming and J lost 1 base; unmatched junction nucleotides: 10. CDR3 DNA sequence: TGCAGCGTTGAACACAAACCGAGGACAGGGGGTAACTATGGCTACACCTTC. It codes for CSVEHKPRTGGNYGYTF.